The 17 T cell receptor beta chains below come from one sample, sequenced in a study of T-cell reconstitution after alpha-beta-depleted transplantation in children. Unique molecular identifiers were built into the TCRbeta library. TCRdb redid the calling of the PCR reads with MiXCR, one entry per CDR3 protein. The repertoire includes about 610,000 distinct CDR3 sequences, around 27% of them detected once, and about 35% sits in the top ten. Sequenced material: PBMCs, taken before TCRalphabeta/CD19-depleted stem cell transplant. These receptors came from a boy in the first two years of life with Wiskott-Aldrich syndrome, due to receive a stem cell transplant.

The V and J genes are TRBV5-1 and TRBJ2-7; TRBD1 matches at 8 bases. Germline CDR1 SGHRS, CDR2 YFSETQ. Trimming took 4 bases from V and 3 from J; bases not matched to a gene: 9. This CDR3 region has 15 residues. Here the CDR3 reads CASSLTQGVNYEQYF. The DNA for the CDR3 is TGCGCCAGCAGCCTTACACAGGGGGTCAACTACGAGCAGTACTTC.

V is TRBV15 and J is TRBJ1-5; D is unresolved. Per germline, CDR1 LNHNV and CDR2 YYDKDF (reference sequence). V lost 0 bases to trimming and J lost 3 bases, with 12 bases between them. The CDR3 covers 16 residues. Here the CDR3 reads CATSRDDQTHNQPQHF. The CDR3, as DNA: TGTGCCACCAGCAGAGATGACCAAACTCACAATCAGCCCCAGCATTTT.

This clonotype was seen a handful of times. The chain recombines TRBV5-1 with TRBJ2-5, with TRBD1 matching 9 bases. The CDR3 totals 15 residues. Trimming removed 4 bases from V and 2 bases from J; junction bases left unmatched: 6. Per germline, CDR1 SGHRS and CDR2 YFSETQ. CDR3 loop: CASSTSGTGQETQYF. In DNA form, the CDR3 reads TGCGCCAGCAGCACTTCCGGGACAGGGCAAGAGACCCAGTACTTC. Filled out from reference TRBV5-1 and TRBJ2-5, the complete variable domain reads KAGVTQTPRYLIKTRGQQVTLSCSPISGHRSVSWYQQTPGQGLQFLFEYFSETQRNKGNFPGRFSGRQFSNSRSEMNVSTLELGDSALYLCASSTSGTGQETQYFGPGTRLLVL.

The genes are TRBV12-3 or TRBV12-4 and TRBJ2-1; 11 bases fit TRBD1. The ends lost 5 bases at V and 8 bases at J; junction bases unmatched: 5. The CDR3 is 14 amino acids. DNA of the CDR3: TGTGCCAGCAGTACCGGGACAGGGGGGGATGAGCAGTTCTTC. Protein product: CASSTGTGGDEQFF.

This clonotype came up a few times. The chain combines TRBV20-1 with TRBJ2-3; D is unclear. The V gene's germline CDR1 is DFQATT and CDR2 SNEGSKA (reference sequence). This CDR3 spans 12 amino acids. The ends were cut back, 3 bases at V and 4 bases at J, with 8 bases in the middle. In DNA form, the CDR3 reads TGCAGTGCTAGGTCTGGGGCAGATACGCAGTATTTT. Its translation: CSARSGADTQYF.

This chain links TRBV27 with TRBJ2-7; D is perhaps TRBD2 (6 bases). CDR1 MNHEY and CDR2 SMNVEV come from the germline V gene (reference sequence). The CDR3 is 14 amino acids. V lost 4 bases and J lost 3, with 13 bases in between. CDR3 region: CASSWREGFYEQYF. The CDR3 DNA follows: TGTGCCAGCAGTTGGCGGGAAGGGTTCTACGAGCAGTACTTC.

The chain is built from TRBV20-1 and TRBJ2-1, with TRBD2 matching over 8 bases. Germline CDR1 reads DFQATT; CDR2 reads SNEGSKA (reference sequence). V lost 5 bases, J lost 8 bases, and 8 bases stayed unmatched. This CDR3 has 13 amino acids. The CDR3 reads CSAYRAGVYEQFF. CDR3 nucleotides: TGCAGTGCTTACCGAGCGGGAGTTTATGAGCAGTTCTTC.

There are a few counts of this clonotype. The genes are TRBV5-1 and TRBJ1-2, with 7 bases aligning to TRBD1. Germline V lookup: CDR1 SGHRS, CDR2 YFSETQ. Trimming removed 5 bases from V and 8 bases from J; junction bases left unmatched: 12. CDR3 length: 14 residues. CDR3 loop: CASSPETGKLGYTF. The CDR3 DNA reads TGCGCCAGCAGTCCGGAGACAGGGAAATTAGGCTACACCTTC.

The chain recombines TRBV7-9 with TRBJ1-3; unclear D gene. There are 16 residues in the CDR3. Trimming took off 0 bases at V and 0 bases at J, with 9 bases between the two ends. CDR1 SEHNR and CDR2 FQNEAQ come from the germline V gene (reference sequence). The CDR3 bases are TGTGCCAGCAGCTTAGCGCGCGGGTCCTCTGGAAACACCATATATTTT. Protein sequence: CASSLARGSSGNTIYF.

The genes are TRBV28 and TRBJ1-5; tentative D call: TRBD1 (5 bases). The V and J ends lost 6 bases and 7 bases respectively, with 16 bases between them. This CDR3 has 14 residues. Germline V gene lookup returns CDR1 MDHEN and CDR2 SYDVKM. Here the CDR3 DNA reads TGTGCCAGCAGCTTCATTGGGGGAAGACAGCCCCAGCATTTT. It specifies CASSFIGGRQPQHF.

This chain uses TRBV12-3 or TRBV12-4 with TRBJ2-7; 14 positions match TRBD2. The V and J ends lost 8 bases and 3 bases, in that order; junction bases with no gene match: 6. The CDR3 extends over 15 amino acids. CDR3 nucleotides: TGTGCCAGCCGACTAGCGGGAGGGCCGAACTACGAGCAGTACTTC. Translated: CASRLAGGPNYEQYF.

This chain uses TRBV6-1 with TRBJ2-1; unclear D gene. The V gene's germline CDR1 is MNHNS and CDR2 SASEGT. This CDR3 spans 13 amino acids. V was clipped by 2 bases and J by 1 base, with 3 bases between them. This chain's CDR3 is CASSEQSYNEQFF. The CDR3 nucleotides are TGTGCCAGCAGTGAACAGTCCTACAATGAGCAGTTCTTC.

This clonotype was counted only a few times. The chain recombines TRBV5-1 with TRBJ2-7; the match to TRBD2 covers 8 bases. Trimming took 0 bases from V and 5 from J; bases not matched to a gene: 4. This CDR3 contains 14 residues. The germline V gene has CDR1 SGHRS and CDR2 YFSETQ. In DNA, the CDR3 is TGCGCCAGCAGCTTGGCGGGAGGGCCGAACGAGCAGTACTTC. Amino acid sequence: CASSLAGGPNEQYF.

This clonotype has just one count. The V gene is TRBV5-1, the J gene TRBJ1-2; D is unresolved. The CDR3 contains 16 residues. Trimming cost V 3 bases and J 4 bases, with 19 bases left between them. Germline-derived CDR1 and CDR2 are SGHRS and YFSETQ. In DNA form, the CDR3 reads TGCGCCAGCAGCTCGTACCCAAGCGACGGCCTCTATGGCTACACCTTC. Translated: CASSSYPSDGLYGYTF.

The rearrangement uses TRBV14 and TRBJ1-1, with 12 bases aligning to TRBD1. Germline V CDR1 and CDR2: SGHDN, FVKESK. CDR3 length equals 19 residues. V was pared by 1 base and J by 3 bases, with 12 bases of the junction left unmatched. This chain's CDR3 is CASSQGSWDRGRLDTEAFF. The DNA for the CDR3 is TGTGCCAGCAGCCAAGGGTCATGGGACAGGGGGCGTTTGGACACTGAAGCTTTCTTT.

The chain recombines TRBV5-1 with TRBJ2-2; D assignment may be TRBD1 or TRBD2 (6 bases each). CDR1 and CDR2 from the germline V gene are SGHRS and YFSETQ. The CDR3 is 15 amino acids. Trimming took 3 bases from V and 2 from J, leaving 11 bases between them. Here the CDR3 reads CASSSRGVNTGELFF. The CDR3 bases are TGCGCCAGCAGCTCAAGGGGGGTTAACACCGGGGAGCTGTTTTTT.

The chain uses TRBV5-5 and TRBJ1-5; tentative D call: TRBD1 (5 bases). CDR1 and CDR2 from the germline V gene are SGHKS and YYEKEE (reference sequence). The ends were cut back, 2 bases at V and 0 bases at J, with 18 bases in the middle. CDR3 length equals 18 residues. For the CDR3, the DNA is TGTGCCAGCAGCTTACTCGGGATGGGGGGATATAGCAATCAGCCCCAGCATTTT. Protein product: CASSLLGMGGYSNQPQHF.